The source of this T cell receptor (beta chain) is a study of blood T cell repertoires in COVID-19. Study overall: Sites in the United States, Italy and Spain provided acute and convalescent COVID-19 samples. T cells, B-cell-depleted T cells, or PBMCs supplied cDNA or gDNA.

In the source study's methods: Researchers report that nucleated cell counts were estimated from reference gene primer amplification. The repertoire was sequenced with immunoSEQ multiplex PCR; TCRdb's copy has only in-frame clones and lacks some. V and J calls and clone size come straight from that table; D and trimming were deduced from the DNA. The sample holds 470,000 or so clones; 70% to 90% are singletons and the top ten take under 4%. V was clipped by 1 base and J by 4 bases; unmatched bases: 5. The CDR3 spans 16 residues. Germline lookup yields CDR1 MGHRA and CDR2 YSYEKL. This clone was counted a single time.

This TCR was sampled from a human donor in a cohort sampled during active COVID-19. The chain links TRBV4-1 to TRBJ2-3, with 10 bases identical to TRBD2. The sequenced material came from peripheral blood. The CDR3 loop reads CASSQGMTSGPDTQYF. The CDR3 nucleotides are TGCGCCAGCAGCCAAGGGATGACTAGCGGGCCAGATACGCAGTATTTT.